Presented here are 5 T cell receptor beta chains from one specimen sequenced in a study of cytomegalovirus exposure and HLA in healthy donors. Vbeta (60) and Jbeta (13) primers were used in the PCR. The repertoire was sequenced with immunoSEQ multiplex PCR; TCRdb's copy has only in-frame clones and lacks some. The repertoire holds under 150,000 clones, with about 74% as singletons. Sample: PBMCs. The receptors shown here come from a woman aged 45-59 years in good health and CMV-seronegative.

The chain links TRBV27 to TRBJ2-3; TRBD2 matches 10 bases. V dropped 3 bases and J dropped 2; count of bases not matched to a gene: 5. The CDR3 is 16 residues long. Germline assignment: CDR1 MNHEY and CDR2 SMNVEV (reference sequence). The CDR3 reads CASSFSSGGLTDTQYF. DNA of the CDR3: TGTGCCAGCAGTTTTTCTAGCGGGGGACTCACAGATACGCAGTATTTT.

The chain recombines TRBV28 with TRBJ1-1, with TRBD1 matching 7 bases. Per the germline V gene, CDR1 is MDHEN and CDR2 is SYDVKM. V shed 5 bases, J shed 5 bases, and the junction held 11 bases outside the gene matches. This CDR3 is built from 15 residues. This CDR3 reads CASSPRGARFTEAFF. The CDR3 region has the DNA TGTGCCAGCAGTCCCAGGGGGGCGAGGTTTACTGAAGCTTTCTTT.

J is TRBJ2-7 and V is TRBV4-2; a possible D gene is TRBD1 (6 bases). Germline CDR1 and CDR2: LGHNA and YNFKEQ. CDR3 size: 14 residues. Trimming left V 4 bases short and J 5 bases short, with 15 bases between. The CDR3 sequence: CASSPGASSDEQYF. The CDR3, as DNA: TGTGCCAGCAGCCCAGGGGCTAGTTCAGACGAGCAGTACTTC.

The chain combines TRBV12-5 with TRBJ2-5; 11 bases match TRBD1. The junction had 11 bases not matched to a gene; V was cut back by 0 bases and J by 5 bases. There are 18 residues in the CDR3. The V gene's germline CDR1 is LGHNT and CDR2 FRNRAP. CDR3 bases: TGTGCTAGTGGTTTGGTATTGGGGACAGGGGGTTTAAGGGAGACCCAGTACTTC. Translating it yields CASGLVLGTGGLRETQYF. The full variable domain, in which reference TRBV12-5 and TRBJ2-5 provide the parts outside the CDR3, is DARVTQTPRHKVTEMGQEVTMRCQPILGHNTVFWYRQTMMQGLELLAYFRNRAPLDDSGMPKDRFSAEMPDATLATLKIQPSEPRDSAVYFCASGLVLGTGGLRETQYFGPGTRLLVL.

This clone has a single count. This chain joins TRBV15 and TRBJ2-1, with 10 bases fitting TRBD2. The ends lost 8 bases at V and 9 bases at J; junction bases unmatched: 7. CDR1 and CDR2 (germline): LNHNV, YYDKDF (reference sequence). This CDR3 is built from 13 residues. CDR3 sequence reads: CATGVLAGFEQFF. As DNA, the CDR3 is TGTGCCACCGGAGTACTAGCGGGGTTTGAGCAGTTCTTC.